This TCR beta chain appears in the sequencing data of a study of T cell changes during pregnancy in multiple sclerosis. Germline V gene data show CDR1 as SGHTA and CDR2 as FQGNSA. The ends were cut back, 2 bases at V and 12 bases at J, with 7 bases in the middle. This CDR3 region has 11 residues. TCRdb keeps only in-frame clones here, not all; method: immunoSEQ multiplex PCR. This table holds 75,000 to 100,000 clones, 75% to 95% found once. The V gene is TRBV7-2, the J gene TRBJ1-4, with TRBD1 as a possible D gene (5 bases). This receptor was identified in a female donor in good health, enrolled as a control in a pregnancy study. Sequenced here: peripheral blood, sampled in the second trimester of pregnancy. CDR3 in DNA: TGTGCCAGCAGCTTAATAGGGGAACTGTTTTTT. Translation: CASSLIGELFF.